Below, 12 T cell receptor beta chains from the same sample are listed, as sequenced in a study of cytomegalovirus exposure and HLA in healthy donors. The PCR had 60 Vbeta and 13 Jbeta primers. Some clones are missing from TCRdb's copy, which holds only in-frame ones; the method was immunoSEQ multiplex PCR. The sample gives 110,000 to 150,000 clones, about 80% of which show up once; approximately 2% is in the top ten. The sequenced material came from PBMCs. The receptors here all came from a woman in her thirties or forties in good health and CMV-seronegative.

This rearrangement joins TRBV5-1 to TRBJ2-1, with D maybe TRBD2 (5 bases). V was shortened by 0 bases and J by 5 bases, with 6 bases between the two germline ends. Germline-derived CDR1 and CDR2 are SGHRS and YFSETQ. This CDR3 is 13 amino acids long. The CDR3 nucleotides read TGCGCCAGCAGCTTGGGACTAAACAATGAGCAGTTCTTC. Protein: CASSLGLNNEQFF.

This clone occurred once. This chain connects TRBV25-1 to TRBJ2-1; 8 bases line up with TRBD2. The CDR3 is made up of 14 amino acids. The junction had 9 bases not matched to a gene; V was cut back by 5 bases and J by 9 bases. In germline, CDR1 is MGHDK, CDR2 SYGVNS. Here the CDR3 reads CASSSTGGAIEQFF. CDR3 coding DNA: TGTGCCAGCAGTTCCACCGGGGGGGCGATTGAGCAGTTCTTC.

This rearrangement joins TRBV28 to TRBJ2-7; maybe TRBD2 (5 bases). CDR1 MDHEN and CDR2 SYDVKM come from the germline V gene. Trimming cost V 2 bases and J 6 bases, with 17 bases left between them. The CDR3 is 15 residues long. CDR3 bases: TGTGCCAGCAGTTTAACCCGGGATTTTGGTGGCGAGCAGTACTTC. Protein: CASSLTRDFGGEQYF.

The chain is built from TRBV7-9 and TRBJ2-7, with 9 bases matching TRBD1. The germline V gene has CDR1 SEHNR and CDR2 FQNEAQ (reference sequence). V was pared by 2 bases and J by 5 bases, with 4 bases of the junction left unmatched. The length of the CDR3 is 14 residues. CDR3 region: CASSLTGGFDEQYF. CDR3 DNA sequence: TGTGCCAGCAGCTTAACAGGGGGCTTCGACGAGCAGTACTTC. The entire variable domain, with the rest obtained from reference TRBV7-9 and TRBJ2-7, is as follows: DTGVSQNPRHKITKRGQNVTFRCDPISEHNRLYWYRQTLGQGPEFLTYFQNEAQLEKSRLLSDRFSAERPKGSFSTLEIQRTEQGDSAMYLCASSLTGGFDEQYFGPGTRLTVT.

The J gene is TRBJ2-7, the V gene TRBV11-2; D unresolved. The CDR3 has 13 amino acids. Trimming left V 7 bases short and J 5 bases short, with 15 bases between. CDR1 and CDR2 (germline): SGHAT, FQNNGV. Written as DNA, the CDR3 is TGTGCCAGCAACGCCTGGTTTTCGGACGAGCAGTACTTC. The encoded protein is CASNAWFSDEQYF. The full variable domain, rest sourced from reference TRBV11-2 and TRBJ2-7, is EAGVAQSPRYKIIEKRQSVAFWCNPISGHATLYWYQQILGQGPKLLIQFQNNGVVDDSQLPKDRFSAERLKGVDSTLKIQPAKLEDSAVYLCASNAWFSDEQYFGPGTRLTVT.

This clone showed up just a few times. The chain links TRBV18 to TRBJ1-5, with D tentatively TRBD1 (6 bases). V shed 3 bases and J shed 7 bases, with 10 bases lying between them. The germline V gene has CDR1 KGHSH and CDR2 LQKENI. The CDR3 covers 13 residues. The CDR3 DNA reads as TGTGCCAGCTCACCCGGGGGGGGCCAGCCCCAGCATTTT. Its translation: CASSPGGGQPQHF.

This clone occurred once. Other DNA sequences within the sample encode an identical CDR3. This chain joins TRBV28 and TRBJ2-1; 7 bases align to TRBD2. Germline-derived CDR1 and CDR2 are MDHEN and SYDVKM. This CDR3 region has 14 residues. With V trimmed by 6 bases and J by 5 bases, 7 bases remained unmatched. The CDR3 nucleotides read TGTGCCAGCAGCTTTATAGCGGGTGACAATGAGCAGTTCTTC. Amino acids: CASSFIAGDNEQFF.

The rearrangement links TRBV28 to TRBJ1-4; TRBD1 is a possible D gene (5 bases). This CDR3 spans 12 amino acids. With 4 bases removed from V and 10 bases from J, the gap between germline ends came to 10 bases. Germline V gives CDR1 MDHEN, CDR2 SYDVKM. The CDR3 nucleotides are TGTGCCAGCAGTTCCCCCGGGGGAAAACTGTTTTTT. It translates to CASSSPGGKLFF.

The rearrangement uses TRBV28 and TRBJ1-2, with D possibly TRBD1 on 6 matching bases. This CDR3 comprises 15 residues. Trimming shortened V by 7 bases and J by 7 bases, and 22 bases separated the two germline ends. Germline loops: CDR1 MDHEN, CDR2 SYDVKM. CDR3 region: CASIITGGSYSGYTF. The CDR3, as DNA: TGTGCCAGCATCATTACGGGGGGCTCGTATAGTGGCTACACCTTC.

This chain uses TRBV7-9 with TRBJ2-1; no firm D call. Germline CDR1 is SEHNR and CDR2 is FQNEAQ (reference sequence). The CDR3 is 15 amino acids. V lost 5 bases and J 3 bases, leaving 14 bases between the germline ends. CDR3 sequence reads: CASSLDGTIYNEQFF. The CDR3 nucleotides are TGTGCCAGCAGCCTCGACGGAACTATCTACAATGAGCAGTTCTTC.

The chain recombines TRBV7-2 with TRBJ1-4; 7 bases map to TRBD1. Trimming removed 3 bases from V and 3 bases from J; junction bases left unmatched: 4. The germline V gene encodes CDR1 SGHTA and CDR2 FQGNSA. The CDR3 is 15 amino acids. The CDR3 loop is CASSFLGTANEKLFF. For the CDR3, the DNA is TGTGCCAGCAGCTTTCTCGGGACAGCTAATGAAAAACTGTTTTTT.

The genes are TRBV5-1 and TRBJ2-7; the D gene is possibly TRBD2 (5 bases). Trimming removed 0 bases at V and 1 base at J, with 11 bases between. This CDR3 has 15 residues. Germline loops: CDR1 SGHRS, CDR2 YFSETQ. The CDR3 spells CASSLAGPGSYEQYF. The CDR3 DNA reads as TGCGCCAGCAGCTTGGCCGGGCCGGGATCCTACGAGCAGTACTTC.